A single T cell receptor beta chain is shown here with its context. The investigators amplified TCR beta CDR3 regions from RNA transcripts. First-round RT-PCR of the TCR CDR3 relied on the HTBI primer set. TCRdb re-called the multiplex PCR reads with MiXCR, one entry per CDR3 protein. The table includes about 280,000 distinct CDR3 sequences, less than 30% detected once. V lost 2 bases and J 3 bases, leaving 7 bases between the germline ends. The V gene's germline CDR1 is MNHEY and CDR2 SVGEGT. The CDR3 runs 13 residues. This record comes from a study of T cells in Graves' hyperthyroidism and ophthalmopathy.

The sample consisted of blood. The clonotype originates from a man aged 35-49 years with Graves' hyperthyroidism that later progressed to Graves' ophthalmopathy. This sequence joins TRBV6-2 or TRBV6-3 and TRBJ1-1, with unresolved D. CDR3 DNA: TGTGCCAGCAGTTACGGTTCCTACACTGAAGCTTTCTTT. Its protein is CASSYGSYTEAFF.